This T cell receptor (beta chain) was captured in a study of CD8 T cell repertoires and HIV-1 epitope variants. V shed 5 bases and J 1 base; nucleotides not matched to a gene: 8. The germline gives CDR1 SGHAT, CDR2 FQNNGV. The CDR3 is 16 residues long. Produced via immunoSEQ multiplex PCR; TCRdb's table is partial and in-frame only. Of more than 85,000 clones listed, roughly 81% are singletons. The sequence came from a male donor with HIV. Source material: uncultured baseline CD8+ T cells from peripheral blood mononuclear cells (PBMCs). The V and J genes are TRBV11-2 and TRBJ1-1; 9 bases agree with TRBD1. CDR3 in DNA: TGTGCCAGCAGCCCGAACTCGGGACAGGGGAACACTGAAGCTTTCTTT. This encodes CASSPNSGQGNTEAFF.